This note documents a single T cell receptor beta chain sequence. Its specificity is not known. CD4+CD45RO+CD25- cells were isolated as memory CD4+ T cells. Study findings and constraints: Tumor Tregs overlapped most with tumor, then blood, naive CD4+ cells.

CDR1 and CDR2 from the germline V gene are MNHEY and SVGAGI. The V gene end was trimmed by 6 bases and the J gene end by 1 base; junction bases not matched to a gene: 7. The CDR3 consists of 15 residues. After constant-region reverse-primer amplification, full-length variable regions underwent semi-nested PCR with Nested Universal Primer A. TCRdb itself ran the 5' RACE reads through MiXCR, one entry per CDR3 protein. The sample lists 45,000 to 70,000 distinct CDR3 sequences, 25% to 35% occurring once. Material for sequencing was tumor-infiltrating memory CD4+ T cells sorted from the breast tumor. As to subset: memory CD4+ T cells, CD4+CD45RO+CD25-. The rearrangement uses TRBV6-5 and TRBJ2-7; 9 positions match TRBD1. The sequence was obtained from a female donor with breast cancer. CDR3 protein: CASRATGTGSYEQYF. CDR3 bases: TGTGCCAGCAGAGCAACCGGGACAGGGTCCTACGAGCAGTACTTC.